The TCR beta chain described here comes from a study of CD8+ T cells in alopecia areata. The study's findings and limits: Scalp clonality dropped significantly under tofacitinib, as did expanded CD8+ top-100 clones.

Remarks on this clone: What it recognizes is unknown.

RNA was extracted and reverse transcribed into cDNA as the sequencing template. Data came from immunoSEQ multiplex PCR; TCRdb stores just in-frame clones and leaves some out. The sample yields nearly 110,000 clones, roughly 89% seen once. The sample's treatment: oral pan-JAK inhibitor, 5-10 mg twice daily. CDR1 is MGHRA and CDR2 is YSYEKL in the germline V gene. There are 15 residues in the CDR3. V was shortened by 3 bases and J by 4 bases, with 12 bases between the two germline ends. The rearrangement joins TRBV4-1 to TRBJ2-2; D gene uncertain. The receptor was derived from a human donor with alopecia areata. The source material was CD8+ T cells sorted from blood, sampled at week 24, from a patient treated with tofacitinib. The CDR3, as DNA: TGCGCCAGCAGCCATTTCCTAGGATCCACCGGGGAGCTGTTTTTT. This gives the protein CASSHFLGSTGELFF.